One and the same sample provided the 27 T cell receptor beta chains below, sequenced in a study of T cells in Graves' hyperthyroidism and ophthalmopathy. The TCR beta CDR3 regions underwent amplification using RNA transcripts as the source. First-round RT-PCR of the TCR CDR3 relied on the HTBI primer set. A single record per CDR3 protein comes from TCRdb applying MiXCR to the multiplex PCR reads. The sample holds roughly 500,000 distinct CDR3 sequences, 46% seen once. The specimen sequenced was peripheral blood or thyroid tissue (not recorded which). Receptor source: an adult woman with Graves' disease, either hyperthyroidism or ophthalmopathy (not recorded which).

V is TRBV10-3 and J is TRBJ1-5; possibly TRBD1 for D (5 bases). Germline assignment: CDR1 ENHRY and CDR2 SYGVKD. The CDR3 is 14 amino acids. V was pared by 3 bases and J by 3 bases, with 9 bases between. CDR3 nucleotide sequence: TGTGCCATCAGTGACACAGGAGACAATCAGCCCCAGCATTTT. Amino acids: CAISDTGDNQPQHF.

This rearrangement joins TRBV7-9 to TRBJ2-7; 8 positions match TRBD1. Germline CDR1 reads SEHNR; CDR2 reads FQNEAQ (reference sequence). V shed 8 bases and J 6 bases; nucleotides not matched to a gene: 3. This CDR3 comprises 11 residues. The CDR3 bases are TGTGCCAGCTTGGACAGGGCCGAGCAGTACTTC. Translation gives CASLDRAEQYF.

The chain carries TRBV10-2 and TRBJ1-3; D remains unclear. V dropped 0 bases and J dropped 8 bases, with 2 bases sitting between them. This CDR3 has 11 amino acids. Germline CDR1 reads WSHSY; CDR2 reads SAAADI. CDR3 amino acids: CASSESDTIYF. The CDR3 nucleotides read TGCGCCAGCAGTGAGTCGGACACCATATATTTT.

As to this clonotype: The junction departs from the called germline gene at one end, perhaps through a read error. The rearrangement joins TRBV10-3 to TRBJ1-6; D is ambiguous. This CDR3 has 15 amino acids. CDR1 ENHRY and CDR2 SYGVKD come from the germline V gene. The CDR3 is CAIRESPIGRSPLHF. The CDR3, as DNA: TGTGCCATCAGAGAGTCCCCGATAGGGCGCTCACCCCTCCACTTT.

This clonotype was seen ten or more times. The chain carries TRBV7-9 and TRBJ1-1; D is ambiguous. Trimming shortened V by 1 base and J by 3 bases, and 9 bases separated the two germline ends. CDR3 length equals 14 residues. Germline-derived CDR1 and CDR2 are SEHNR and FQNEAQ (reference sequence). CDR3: CASSLDQMDTEAFF. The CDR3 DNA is TGTGCCAGCAGCTTAGATCAGATGGACACTGAAGCTTTCTTT. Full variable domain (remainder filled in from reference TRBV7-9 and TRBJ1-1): DTGVSQNPRHKITKRGQNVTFRCDPISEHNRLYWYRQTLGQGPEFLTYFQNEAQLEKSRLLSDRFSAERPKGSFSTLEIQRTEQGDSAMYLCASSLDQMDTEAFFGQGTRLTVV.

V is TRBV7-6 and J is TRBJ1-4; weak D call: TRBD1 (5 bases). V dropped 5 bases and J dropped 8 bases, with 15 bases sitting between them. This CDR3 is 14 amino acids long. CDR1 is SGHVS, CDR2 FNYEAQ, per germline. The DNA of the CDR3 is TGTGCCAGCAGCCCCCTACCCCGGGGCGAAAAACTGTTTTTT. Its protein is CASSPLPRGEKLFF. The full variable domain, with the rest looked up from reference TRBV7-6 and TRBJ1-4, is GAGVSQSPRYKVTKRGQDVALRCDPISGHVSLYWYRQALGQGPEFLTYFNYEAQQDKSGLPNDRFSAERPEGSISTLTIQRTEQRDSAMYRCASSPLPRGEKLFFGSGTQLSVL.

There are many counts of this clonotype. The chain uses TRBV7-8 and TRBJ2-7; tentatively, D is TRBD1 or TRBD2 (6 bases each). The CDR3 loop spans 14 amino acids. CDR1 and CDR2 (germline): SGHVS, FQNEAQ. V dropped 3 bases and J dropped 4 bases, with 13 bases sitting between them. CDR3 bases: TGTGCCAGCAGCTTGGGGGGCAACTGGTACGAGCAGTACTTC. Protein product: CASSLGGNWYEQYF.

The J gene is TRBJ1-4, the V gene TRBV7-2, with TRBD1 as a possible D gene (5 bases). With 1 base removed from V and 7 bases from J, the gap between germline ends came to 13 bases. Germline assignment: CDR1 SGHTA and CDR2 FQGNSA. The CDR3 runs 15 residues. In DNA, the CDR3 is TGTGCCAGCAGCTTAGTTGTGGGGGTCAGTGAAAAACTGTTTTTT. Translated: CASSLVVGVSEKLFF.

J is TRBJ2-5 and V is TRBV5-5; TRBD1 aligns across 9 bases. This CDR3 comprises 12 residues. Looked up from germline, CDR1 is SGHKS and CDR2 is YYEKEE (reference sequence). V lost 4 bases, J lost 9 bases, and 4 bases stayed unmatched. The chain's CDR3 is CASSRTGGAQYF. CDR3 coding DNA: TGTGCCAGCAGCCGAACAGGGGGCGCCCAGTACTTC.

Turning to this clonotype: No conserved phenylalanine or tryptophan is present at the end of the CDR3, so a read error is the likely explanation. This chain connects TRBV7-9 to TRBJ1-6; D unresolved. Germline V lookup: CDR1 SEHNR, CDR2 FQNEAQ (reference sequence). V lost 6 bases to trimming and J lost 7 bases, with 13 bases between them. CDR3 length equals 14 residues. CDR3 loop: CASSFVNSNSPLHC. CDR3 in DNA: TGTGCCAGCAGTTTCGTGAACAGCAATTCACCCCTCCACTGT.

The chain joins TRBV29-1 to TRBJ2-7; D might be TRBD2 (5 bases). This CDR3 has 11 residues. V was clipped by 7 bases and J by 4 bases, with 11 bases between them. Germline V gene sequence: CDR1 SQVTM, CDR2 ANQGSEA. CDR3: CSGRRLYEQYF. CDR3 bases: TGCAGCGGAAGGAGGTTATACGAGCAGTACTTC.

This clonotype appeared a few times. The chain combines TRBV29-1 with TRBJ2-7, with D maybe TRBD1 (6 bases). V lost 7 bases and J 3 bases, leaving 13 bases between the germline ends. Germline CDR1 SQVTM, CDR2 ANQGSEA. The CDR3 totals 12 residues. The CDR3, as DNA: TGCAGCGCGTCCGGGACAAGCTACGAGCAGTACTTC. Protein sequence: CSASGTSYEQYF.

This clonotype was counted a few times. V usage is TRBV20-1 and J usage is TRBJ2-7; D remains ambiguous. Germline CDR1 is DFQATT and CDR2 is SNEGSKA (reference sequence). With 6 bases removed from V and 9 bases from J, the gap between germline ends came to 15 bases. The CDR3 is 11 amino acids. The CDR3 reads CSALSGVGQYF. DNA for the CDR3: TGCAGTGCCCTTTCCGGCGTCGGGCAGTACTTC.

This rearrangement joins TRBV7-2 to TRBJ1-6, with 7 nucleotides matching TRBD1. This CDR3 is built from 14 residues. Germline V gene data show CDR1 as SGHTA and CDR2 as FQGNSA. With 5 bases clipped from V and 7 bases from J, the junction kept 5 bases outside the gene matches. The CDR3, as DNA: TGTGCCAGCAGCACGAGACAGGGAAATTCACCCCTCCACTTT. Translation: CASSTRQGNSPLHF.

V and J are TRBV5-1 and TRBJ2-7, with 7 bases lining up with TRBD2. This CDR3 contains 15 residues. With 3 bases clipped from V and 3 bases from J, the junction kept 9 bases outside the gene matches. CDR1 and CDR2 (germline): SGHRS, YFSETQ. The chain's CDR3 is CASSSGTTQVYEQYF. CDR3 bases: TGCGCCAGCAGCTCCGGGACTACTCAAGTCTACGAGCAGTACTTC.

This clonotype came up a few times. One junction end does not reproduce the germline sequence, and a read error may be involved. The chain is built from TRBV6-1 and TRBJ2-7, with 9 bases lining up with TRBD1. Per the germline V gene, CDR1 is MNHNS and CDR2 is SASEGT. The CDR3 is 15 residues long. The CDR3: CVSRPGDREAYEQYF. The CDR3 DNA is TGTGTCAGCAGACCCGGGGACAGGGAGGCCTACGAGCAGTACTTC.

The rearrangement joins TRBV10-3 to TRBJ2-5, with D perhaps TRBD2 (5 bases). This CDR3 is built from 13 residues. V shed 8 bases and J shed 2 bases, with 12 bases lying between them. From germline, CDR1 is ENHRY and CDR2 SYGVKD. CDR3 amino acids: CAIGGRGQETQYF. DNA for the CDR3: TGTGCCATCGGTGGTCGGGGACAAGAGACCCAGTACTTC.

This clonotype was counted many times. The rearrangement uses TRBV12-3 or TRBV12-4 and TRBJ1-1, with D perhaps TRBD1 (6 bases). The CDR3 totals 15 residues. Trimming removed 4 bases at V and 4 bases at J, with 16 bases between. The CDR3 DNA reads TGTGCCAGCAGTTCGACAGGCCCGAGGAGCACTGAAGCTTTCTTT. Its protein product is CASSSTGPRSTEAFF.

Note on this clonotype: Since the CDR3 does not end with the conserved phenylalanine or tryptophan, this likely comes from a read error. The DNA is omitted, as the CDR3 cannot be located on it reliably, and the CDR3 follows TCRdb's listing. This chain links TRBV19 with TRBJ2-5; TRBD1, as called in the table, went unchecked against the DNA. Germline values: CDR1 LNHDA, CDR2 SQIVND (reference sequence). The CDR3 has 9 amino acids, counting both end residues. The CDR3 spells CASSIGQGL.

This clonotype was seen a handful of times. The CDR3 protein is CSVSGGHTYEQYF. CDR3 DNA sequence: TGCAGTGTTTCGGGGGGCCATACCTACGAGCAGTACTTC. The rearrangement uses TRBV20-1 and TRBJ2-7; tentatively, D is TRBD2 (7 bases). The germline gives CDR1 DFQATT, CDR2 SNEGSKA (reference sequence). The CDR3 is 13 amino acids. Trimming removed 7 bases from V and 2 bases from J, with 15 bases in between.

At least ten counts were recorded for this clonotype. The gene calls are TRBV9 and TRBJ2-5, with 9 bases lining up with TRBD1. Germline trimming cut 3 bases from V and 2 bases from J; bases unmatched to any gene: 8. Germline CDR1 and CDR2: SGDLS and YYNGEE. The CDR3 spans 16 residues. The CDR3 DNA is TGTGCCAGCAGCGAAGAACGACAGGGGGGACAAGAGACCCAGTACTTC. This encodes CASSEERQGGQETQYF.

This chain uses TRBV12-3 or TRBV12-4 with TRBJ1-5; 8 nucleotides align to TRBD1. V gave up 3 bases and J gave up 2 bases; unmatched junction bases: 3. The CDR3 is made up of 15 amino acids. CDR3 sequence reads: CASSFTGGGNQPQHF. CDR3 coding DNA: TGTGCCAGCAGTTTCACAGGGGGTGGCAATCAGCCCCAGCATTTT.

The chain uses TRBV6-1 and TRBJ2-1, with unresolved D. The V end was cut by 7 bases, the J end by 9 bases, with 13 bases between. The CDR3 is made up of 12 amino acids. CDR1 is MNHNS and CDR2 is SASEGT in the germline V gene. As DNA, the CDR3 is TGTGCCAGCACCGAAATTCGCTTTGAGCAGTTCTTC. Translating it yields CASTEIRFEQFF.

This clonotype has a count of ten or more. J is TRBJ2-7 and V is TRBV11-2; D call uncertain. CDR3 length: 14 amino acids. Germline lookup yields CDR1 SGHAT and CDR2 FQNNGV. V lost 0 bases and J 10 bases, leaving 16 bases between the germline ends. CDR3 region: CASSLDLSLFTQYF. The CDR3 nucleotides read TGTGCCAGCAGCTTAGATCTTTCCCTTTTCACACAGTACTTC.

The CDR3 coding sequence is TGTGCCAGCAGCTCGGACTCGGGGGGAGAGACCCAGTACTTC. It specifies CASSSDSGGETQYF. The chain is built from TRBV11-1 and TRBJ2-5, with 7 bases matching TRBD2. This CDR3 has 14 residues. V trimming: 4 bases; J trimming: 4 bases; junction bases outside the gene matches: 6. Germline V gene data show CDR1 as SGHAT and CDR2 as FQDESV (reference sequence).

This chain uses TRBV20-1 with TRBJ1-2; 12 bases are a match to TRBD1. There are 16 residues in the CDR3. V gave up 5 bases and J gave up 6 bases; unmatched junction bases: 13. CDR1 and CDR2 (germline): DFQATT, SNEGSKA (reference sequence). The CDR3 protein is CSAWTVGTGGDNGYTF. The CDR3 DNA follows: TGCAGTGCTTGGACCGTCGGGACAGGGGGCGATAATGGCTACACCTTC.

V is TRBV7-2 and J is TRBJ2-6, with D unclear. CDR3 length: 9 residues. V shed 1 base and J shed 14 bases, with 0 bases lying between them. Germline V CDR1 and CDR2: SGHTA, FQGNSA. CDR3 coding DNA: TGTGCCAGCAGCTTAGTCCTGACTTTC. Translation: CASSLVLTF.